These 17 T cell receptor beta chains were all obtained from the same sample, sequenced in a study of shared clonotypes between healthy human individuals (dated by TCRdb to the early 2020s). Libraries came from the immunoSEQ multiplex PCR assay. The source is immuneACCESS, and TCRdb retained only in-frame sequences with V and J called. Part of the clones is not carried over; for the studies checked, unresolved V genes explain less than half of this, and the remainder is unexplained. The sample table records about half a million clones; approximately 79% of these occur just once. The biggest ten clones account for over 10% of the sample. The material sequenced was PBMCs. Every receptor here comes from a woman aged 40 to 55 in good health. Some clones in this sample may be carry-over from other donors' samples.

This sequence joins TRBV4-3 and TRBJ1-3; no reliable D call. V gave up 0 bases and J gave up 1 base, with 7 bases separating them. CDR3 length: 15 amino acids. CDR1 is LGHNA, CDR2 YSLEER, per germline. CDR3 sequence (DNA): TGCGCCAGCAGCCAAGATCGGGGTTCTGGAAACACCATATATTTT. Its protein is CASSQDRGSGNTIYF.

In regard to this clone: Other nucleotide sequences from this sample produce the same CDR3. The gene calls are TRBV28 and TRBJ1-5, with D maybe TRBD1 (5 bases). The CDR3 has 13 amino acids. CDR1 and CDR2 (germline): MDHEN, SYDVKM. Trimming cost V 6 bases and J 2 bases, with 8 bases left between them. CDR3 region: CASSPGGNQPQHF. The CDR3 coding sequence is TGTGCCAGCAGCCCGGGGGGCAATCAGCCCCAGCATTTT.

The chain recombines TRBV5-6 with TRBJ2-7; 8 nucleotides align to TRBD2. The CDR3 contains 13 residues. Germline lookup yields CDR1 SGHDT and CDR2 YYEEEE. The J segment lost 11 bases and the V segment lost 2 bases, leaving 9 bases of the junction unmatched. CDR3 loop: CASSFSAAGGKYF. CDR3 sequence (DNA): TGTGCCAGCAGCTTCTCCGCTGCGGGAGGAAAGTACTTC.

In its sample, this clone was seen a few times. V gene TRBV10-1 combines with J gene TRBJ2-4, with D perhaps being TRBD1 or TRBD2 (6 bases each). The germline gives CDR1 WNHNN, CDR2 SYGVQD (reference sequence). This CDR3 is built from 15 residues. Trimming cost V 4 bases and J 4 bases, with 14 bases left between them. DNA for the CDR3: TGCGCCAGCAGTGTAACCGCGGGACAAAAAAACATTCAGTACTTC. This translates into CASSVTAGQKNIQYF.

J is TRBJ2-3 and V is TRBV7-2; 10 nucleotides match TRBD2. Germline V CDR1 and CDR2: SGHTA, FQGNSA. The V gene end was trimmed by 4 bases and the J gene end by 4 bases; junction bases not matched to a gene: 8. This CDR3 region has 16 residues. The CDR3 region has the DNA TGTGCCAGCAGCTACTTGAGCGGGAGGGGGCCAGATACGCAGTATTTT. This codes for CASSYLSGRGPDTQYF. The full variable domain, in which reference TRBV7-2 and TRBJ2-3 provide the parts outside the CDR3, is GAGVSQSPSNKVTEKGKDVELRCDPISGHTALYWYRQSLGQGLEFLIYFQGNSAPDKSGLPSDRFSAERTGGSVSTLTIQRTQQEDSAVYLCASSYLSGRGPDTQYFGPGTRLTVL.

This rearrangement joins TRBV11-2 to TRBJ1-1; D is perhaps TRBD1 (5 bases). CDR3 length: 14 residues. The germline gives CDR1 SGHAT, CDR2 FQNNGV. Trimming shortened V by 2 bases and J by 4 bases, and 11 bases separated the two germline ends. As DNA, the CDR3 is TGTGCCAGCAGCTTATGGGGGGTTGGCACTGAAGCTTTCTTT. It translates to CASSLWGVGTEAFF.

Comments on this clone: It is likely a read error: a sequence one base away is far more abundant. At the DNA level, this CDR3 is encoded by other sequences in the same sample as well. For the CDR3, the DNA is TGTGCCAGCAGCTTGTACAATGAGCAGTTCTTC. Translation: CASSLYNEQFF. V usage is TRBV5-6 and J usage is TRBJ2-1, with D uncertain. This CDR3 is built from 11 residues. Germline V gene lookup returns CDR1 SGHDT and CDR2 YYEEEE. The V gene lost 1 base and the J gene lost 4 bases, with 0 bases spanning the gap. Variable domain in full (rest from reference TRBV5-6 and TRBJ2-1): DAGVTQSPTHLIKTRGQQVTLRCSPKSGHDTVSWYQQALGQGPQFIFQYYEEEERQRGNFPDRFSGHQFPNYSSELNVNALLLGDSALYLCASSLYNEQFFGPGTRLTVL.

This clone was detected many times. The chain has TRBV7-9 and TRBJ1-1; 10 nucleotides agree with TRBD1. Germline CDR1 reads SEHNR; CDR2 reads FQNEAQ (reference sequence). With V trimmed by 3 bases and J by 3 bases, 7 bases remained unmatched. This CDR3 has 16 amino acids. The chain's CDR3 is CASSLGTGVEDTEAFF. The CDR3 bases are TGTGCCAGCAGCTTGGGGACAGGGGTTGAGGACACTGAAGCTTTCTTT.

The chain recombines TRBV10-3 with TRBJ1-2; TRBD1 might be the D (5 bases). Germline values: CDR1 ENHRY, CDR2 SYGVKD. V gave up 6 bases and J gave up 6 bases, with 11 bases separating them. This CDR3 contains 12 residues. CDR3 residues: CAIRETVDGYTF. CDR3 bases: TGTGCCATCAGAGAGACAGTGGATGGCTACACCTTC.

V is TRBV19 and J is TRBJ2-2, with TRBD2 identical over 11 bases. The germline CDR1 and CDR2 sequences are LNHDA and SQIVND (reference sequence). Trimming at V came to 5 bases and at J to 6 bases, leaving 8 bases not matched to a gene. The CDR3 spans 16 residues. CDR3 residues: CASSVHSGRASGELFF. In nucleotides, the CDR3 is TGTGCCAGTAGTGTTCATAGCGGGAGGGCCTCCGGGGAGCTGTTTTTT.

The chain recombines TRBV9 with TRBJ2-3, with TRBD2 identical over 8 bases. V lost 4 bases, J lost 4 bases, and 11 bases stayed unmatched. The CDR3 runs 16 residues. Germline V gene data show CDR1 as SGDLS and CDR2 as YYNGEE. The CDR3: CASSLKAGVPADTQYF. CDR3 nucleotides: TGTGCCAGCAGCTTAAAAGCGGGAGTTCCGGCAGATACGCAGTATTTT. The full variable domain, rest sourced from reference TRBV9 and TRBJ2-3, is DSGVTQTPKHLITATGQRVTLRCSPRSGDLSVYWYQQSLDQGLQFLIQYYNGEERAKGNILERFSAQQFPDLHSELNLSSLELGDSALYFCASSLKAGVPADTQYFGPGTRLTVL.

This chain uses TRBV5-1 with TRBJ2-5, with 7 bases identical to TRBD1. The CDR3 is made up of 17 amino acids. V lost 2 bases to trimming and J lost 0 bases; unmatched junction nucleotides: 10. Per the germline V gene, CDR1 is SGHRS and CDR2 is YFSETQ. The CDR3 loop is CASSFPRRQGHQETQYF. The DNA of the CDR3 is TGCGCCAGCAGCTTCCCGAGGAGACAGGGACACCAAGAGACCCAGTACTTC. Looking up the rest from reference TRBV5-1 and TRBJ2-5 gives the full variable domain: KAGVTQTPRYLIKTRGQQVTLSCSPISGHRSVSWYQQTPGQGLQFLFEYFSETQRNKGNFPGRFSGRQFSNSRSEMNVSTLELGDSALYLCASSFPRRQGHQETQYFGPGTRLLVL.

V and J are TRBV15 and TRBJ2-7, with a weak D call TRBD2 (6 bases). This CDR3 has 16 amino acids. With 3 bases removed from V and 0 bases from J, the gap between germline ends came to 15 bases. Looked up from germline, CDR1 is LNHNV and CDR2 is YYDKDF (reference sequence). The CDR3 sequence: CATSSALAQSSYEQYF. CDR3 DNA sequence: TGTGCCACCAGCAGCGCGCTAGCGCAAAGCTCCTACGAGCAGTACTTC.

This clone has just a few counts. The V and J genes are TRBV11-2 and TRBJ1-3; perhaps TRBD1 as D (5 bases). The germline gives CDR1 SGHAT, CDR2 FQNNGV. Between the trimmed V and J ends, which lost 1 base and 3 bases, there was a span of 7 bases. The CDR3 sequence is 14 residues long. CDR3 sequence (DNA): TGTGCCAGCAGCTTAGCCCAGGGTGGAAACACCATATATTTT. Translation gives CASSLAQGGNTIYF.

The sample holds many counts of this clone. The CDR3 region has the DNA TGTGCCAGCAGTGAGCTTGGGACCTACTCTTTCTTT. This encodes CASSELGTYSFF. This chain uses TRBV2 with TRBJ1-1, with D perhaps matching TRBD1 (5 bases). The germline V gene encodes CDR1 SNHLY and CDR2 FYNNEI. The V and J ends lost 3 bases and 12 bases respectively, with 14 bases between them. The CDR3 runs 12 residues.

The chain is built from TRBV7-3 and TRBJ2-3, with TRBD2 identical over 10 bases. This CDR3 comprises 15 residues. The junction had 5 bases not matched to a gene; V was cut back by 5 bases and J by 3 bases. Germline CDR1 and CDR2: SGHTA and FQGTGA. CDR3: CASSLLAGVTDTQYF. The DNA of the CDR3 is TGTGCCAGCAGCCTTCTAGCGGGAGTAACAGATACGCAGTATTTT.

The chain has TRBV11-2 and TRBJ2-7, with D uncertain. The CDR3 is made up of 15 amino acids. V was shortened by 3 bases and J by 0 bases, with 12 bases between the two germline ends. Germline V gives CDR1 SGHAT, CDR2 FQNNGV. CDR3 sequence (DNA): TGTGCCAGCAGCTTTGTACAGACAAGCTCCTACGAGCAGTACTTC. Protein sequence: CASSFVQTSSYEQYF.